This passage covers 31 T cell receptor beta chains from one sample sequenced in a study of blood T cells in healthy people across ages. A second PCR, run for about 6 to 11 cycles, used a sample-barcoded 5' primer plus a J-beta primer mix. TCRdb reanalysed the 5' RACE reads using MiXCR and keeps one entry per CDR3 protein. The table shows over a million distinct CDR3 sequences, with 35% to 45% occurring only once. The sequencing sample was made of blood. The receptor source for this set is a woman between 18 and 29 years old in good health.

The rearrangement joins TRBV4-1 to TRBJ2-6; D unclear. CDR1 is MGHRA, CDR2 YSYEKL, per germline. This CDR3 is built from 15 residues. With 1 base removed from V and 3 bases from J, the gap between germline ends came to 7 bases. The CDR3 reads CASSQVHGGANVLTF. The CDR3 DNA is TGCGCCAGCAGCCAAGTACATGGTGGGGCCAACGTCCTGACTTTC.

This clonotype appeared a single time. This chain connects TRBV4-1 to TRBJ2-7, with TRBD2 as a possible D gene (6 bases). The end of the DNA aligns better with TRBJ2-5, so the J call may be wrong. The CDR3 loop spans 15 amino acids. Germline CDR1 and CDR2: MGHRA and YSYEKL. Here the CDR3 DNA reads TGCGCCAGCAGCCAAGCTGCAGGGAGCGGGGAGACCCAGTACTTC. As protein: CASSQAAGSGETQYF.

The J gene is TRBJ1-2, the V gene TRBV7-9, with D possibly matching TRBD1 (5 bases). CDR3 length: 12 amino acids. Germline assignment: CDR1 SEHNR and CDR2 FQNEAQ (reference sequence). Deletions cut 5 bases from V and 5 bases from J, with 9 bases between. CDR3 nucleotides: TGTGCCAGCAGCACGACAGTGTATGGCTACACCTTC. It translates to CASSTTVYGYTF.

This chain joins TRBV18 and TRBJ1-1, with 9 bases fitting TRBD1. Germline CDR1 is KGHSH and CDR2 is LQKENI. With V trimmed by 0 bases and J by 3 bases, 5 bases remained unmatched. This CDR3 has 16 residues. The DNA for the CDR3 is TGTGCCAGCTCACCACCAAGACAGGGGGGGGACACTGAAGCTTTCTTT. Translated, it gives CASSPPRQGGDTEAFF. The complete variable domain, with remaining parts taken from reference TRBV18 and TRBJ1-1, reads NAGVMQNPRHLVRRRGQEARLRCSPMKGHSHVYWYRQLPEEGLKFMVYLQKENIIDESGMPKERFSAEFPKEGPSILRIQQVVRGDSAAYFCASSPPRQGGDTEAFFGQGTRLTVV.

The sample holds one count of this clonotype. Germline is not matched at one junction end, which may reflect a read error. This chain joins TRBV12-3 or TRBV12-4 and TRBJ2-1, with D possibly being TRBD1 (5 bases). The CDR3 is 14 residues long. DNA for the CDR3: TGTGCCAGCGGTTTAGGGGCGACTCCGGGTGAGCAGTTCTTC. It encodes CASGLGATPGEQFF.

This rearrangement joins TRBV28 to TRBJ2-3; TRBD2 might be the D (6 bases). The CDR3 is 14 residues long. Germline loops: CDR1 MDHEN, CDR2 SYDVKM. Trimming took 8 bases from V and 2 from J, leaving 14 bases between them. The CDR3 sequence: CASVSGRITDTQYF. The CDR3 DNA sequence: TGTGCCAGCGTTAGTGGGAGGATCACAGATACGCAGTATTTT.

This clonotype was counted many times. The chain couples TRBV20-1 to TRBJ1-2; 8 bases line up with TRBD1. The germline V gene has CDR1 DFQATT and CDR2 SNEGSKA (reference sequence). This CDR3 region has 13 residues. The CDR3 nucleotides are TGCAGCGCTGAGGACAGGGCAAACTATGGCTACACCTTC. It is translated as CSAEDRANYGYTF.

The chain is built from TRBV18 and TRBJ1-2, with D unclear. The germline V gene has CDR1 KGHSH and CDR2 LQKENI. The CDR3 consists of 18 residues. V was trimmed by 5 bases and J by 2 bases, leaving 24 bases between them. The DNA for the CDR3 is TGTGCCAGCTCATATTTGGCCGGCAACCCCGACGGAAACTATGGCTACACCTTC. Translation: CASSYLAGNPDGNYGYTF.

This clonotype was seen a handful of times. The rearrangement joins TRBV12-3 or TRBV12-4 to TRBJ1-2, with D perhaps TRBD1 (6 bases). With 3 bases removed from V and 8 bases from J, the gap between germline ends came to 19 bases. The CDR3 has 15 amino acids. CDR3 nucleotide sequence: TGTGCCAGCAGTTTGTCGGGACGGATAGGACAGGGCTACACCTTC. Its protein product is CASSLSGRIGQGYTF.

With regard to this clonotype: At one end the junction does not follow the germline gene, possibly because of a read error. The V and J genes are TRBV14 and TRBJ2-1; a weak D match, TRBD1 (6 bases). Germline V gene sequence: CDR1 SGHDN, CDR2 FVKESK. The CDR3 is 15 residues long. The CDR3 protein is CVSSLTGGHTNEQFF. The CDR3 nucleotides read TGTGTCAGCAGCCTCACTGGGGGCCACACCAATGAGCAGTTCTTC.

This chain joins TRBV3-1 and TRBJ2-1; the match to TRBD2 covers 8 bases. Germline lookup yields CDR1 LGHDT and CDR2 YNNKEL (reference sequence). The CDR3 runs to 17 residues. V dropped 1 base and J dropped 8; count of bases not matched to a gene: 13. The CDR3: CASSQGFRRGAGDEQFF. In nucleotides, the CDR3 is TGTGCCAGCAGCCAAGGATTTAGGCGGGGGGCCGGAGATGAGCAGTTCTTC.

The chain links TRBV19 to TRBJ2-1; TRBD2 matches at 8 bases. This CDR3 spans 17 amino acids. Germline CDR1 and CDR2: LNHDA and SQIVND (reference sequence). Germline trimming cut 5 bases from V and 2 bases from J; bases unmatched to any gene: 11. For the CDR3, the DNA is TGTGCCAGTAGTCCCCGTCCAGCGGGAGTTACCTACAATGAGCAGTTCTTC. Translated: CASSPRPAGVTYNEQFF.

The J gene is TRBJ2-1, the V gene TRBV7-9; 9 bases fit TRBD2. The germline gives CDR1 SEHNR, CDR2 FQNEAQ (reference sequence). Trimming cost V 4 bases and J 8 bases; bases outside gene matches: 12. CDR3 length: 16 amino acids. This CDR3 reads CASSSKPGLAMHEQFF. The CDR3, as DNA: TGTGCCAGCAGCTCGAAACCGGGACTAGCAATGCATGAGCAGTTCTTC.

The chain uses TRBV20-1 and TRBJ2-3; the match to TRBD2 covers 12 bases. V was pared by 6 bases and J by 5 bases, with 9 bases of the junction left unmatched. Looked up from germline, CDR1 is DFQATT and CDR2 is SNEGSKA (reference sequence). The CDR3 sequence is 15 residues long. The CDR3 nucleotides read TGCAGTGCGTGGACTAGCGGGAACCCAGGAGATACGCAGTATTTT. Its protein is CSAWTSGNPGDTQYF.

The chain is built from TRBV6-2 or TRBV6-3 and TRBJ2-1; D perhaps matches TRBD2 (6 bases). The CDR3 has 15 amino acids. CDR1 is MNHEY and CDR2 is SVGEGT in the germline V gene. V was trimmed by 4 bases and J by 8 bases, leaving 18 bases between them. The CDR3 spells CASSSEGFPSDEQFF. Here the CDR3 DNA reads TGTGCCAGCAGTTCAGAAGGTTTCCCTAGCGATGAGCAGTTCTTC.

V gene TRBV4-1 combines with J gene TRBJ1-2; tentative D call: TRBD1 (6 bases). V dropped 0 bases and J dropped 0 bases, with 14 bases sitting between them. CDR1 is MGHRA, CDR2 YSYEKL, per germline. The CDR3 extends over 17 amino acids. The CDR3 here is CASSQDRYRESNYGYTF. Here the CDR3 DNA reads TGCGCCAGCAGCCAAGACCGTTACAGGGAGTCTAACTATGGCTACACCTTC.

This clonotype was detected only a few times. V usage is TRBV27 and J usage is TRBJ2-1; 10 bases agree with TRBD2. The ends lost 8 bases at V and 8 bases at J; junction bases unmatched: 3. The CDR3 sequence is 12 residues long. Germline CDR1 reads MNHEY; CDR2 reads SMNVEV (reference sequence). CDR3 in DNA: TGTGCCAGCCAACTAGCGGGACATGAGCAGTTCTTC. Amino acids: CASQLAGHEQFF.

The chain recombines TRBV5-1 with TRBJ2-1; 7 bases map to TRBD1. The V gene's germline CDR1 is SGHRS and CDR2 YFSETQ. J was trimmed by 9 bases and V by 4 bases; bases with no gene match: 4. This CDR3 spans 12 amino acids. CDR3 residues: CASSTQGSEQFF. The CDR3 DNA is TGCGCCAGCAGCACACAGGGGTCTGAGCAGTTCTTC.

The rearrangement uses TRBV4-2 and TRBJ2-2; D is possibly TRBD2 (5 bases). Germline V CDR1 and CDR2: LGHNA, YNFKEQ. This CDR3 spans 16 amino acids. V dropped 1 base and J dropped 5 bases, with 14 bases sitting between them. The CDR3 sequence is CASSQVLVARTGELFF. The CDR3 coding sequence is TGTGCCAGCAGCCAAGTTTTGGTAGCGAGGACCGGGGAGCTGTTTTTT.

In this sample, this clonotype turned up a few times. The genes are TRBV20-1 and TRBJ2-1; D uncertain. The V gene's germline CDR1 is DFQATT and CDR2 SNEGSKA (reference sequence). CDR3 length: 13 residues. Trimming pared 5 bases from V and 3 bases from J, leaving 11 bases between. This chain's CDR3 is CSAGTDDYNEQFF. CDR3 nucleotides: TGCAGTGCTGGAACGGACGACTACAATGAGCAGTTCTTC.

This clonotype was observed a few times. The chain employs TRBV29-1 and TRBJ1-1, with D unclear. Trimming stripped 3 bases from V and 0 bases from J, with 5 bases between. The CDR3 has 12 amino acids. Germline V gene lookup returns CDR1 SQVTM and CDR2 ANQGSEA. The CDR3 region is CSVDEVNTEAFF. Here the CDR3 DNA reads TGCAGCGTTGATGAGGTGAACACTGAAGCTTTCTTT.

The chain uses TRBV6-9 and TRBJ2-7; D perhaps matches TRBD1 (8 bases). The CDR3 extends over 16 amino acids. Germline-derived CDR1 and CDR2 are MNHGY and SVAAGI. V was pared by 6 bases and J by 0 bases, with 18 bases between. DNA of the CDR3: TGTGCCAGCAGCCCAGGGAGGGACAGGTCCTCCTACGAGCAGTACTTC. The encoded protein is CASSPGRDRSSYEQYF.

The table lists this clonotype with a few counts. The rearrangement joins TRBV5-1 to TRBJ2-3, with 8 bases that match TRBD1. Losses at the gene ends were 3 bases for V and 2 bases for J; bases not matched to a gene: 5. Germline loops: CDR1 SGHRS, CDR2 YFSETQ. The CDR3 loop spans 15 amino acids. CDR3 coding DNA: TGCGCCAGCAGCTGGGGGGACAGGACCACAGATACGCAGTATTTT. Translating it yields CASSWGDRTTDTQYF.

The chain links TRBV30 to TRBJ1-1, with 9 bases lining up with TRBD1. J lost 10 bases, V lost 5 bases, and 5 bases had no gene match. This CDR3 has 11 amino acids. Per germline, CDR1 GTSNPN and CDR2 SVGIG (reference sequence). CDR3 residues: CAWGRQGGAFF. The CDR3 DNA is TGTGCCTGGGGAAGACAGGGGGGAGCTTTCTTT.

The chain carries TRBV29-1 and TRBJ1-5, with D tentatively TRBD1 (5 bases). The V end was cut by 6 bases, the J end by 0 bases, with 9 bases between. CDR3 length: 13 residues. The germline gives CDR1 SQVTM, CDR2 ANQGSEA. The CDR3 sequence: CSVRGDSNQPQHF. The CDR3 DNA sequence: TGCAGCGTGAGAGGGGATAGCAATCAGCCCCAGCATTTT.

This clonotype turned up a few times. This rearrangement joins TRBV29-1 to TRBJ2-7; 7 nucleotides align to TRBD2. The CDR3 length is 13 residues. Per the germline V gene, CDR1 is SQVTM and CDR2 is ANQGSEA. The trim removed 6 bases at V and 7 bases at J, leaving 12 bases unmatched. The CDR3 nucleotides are TGCAGCGTGACCGGGAGGCACCTTTGGGAGCAGTACTTC. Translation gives CSVTGRHLWEQYF.

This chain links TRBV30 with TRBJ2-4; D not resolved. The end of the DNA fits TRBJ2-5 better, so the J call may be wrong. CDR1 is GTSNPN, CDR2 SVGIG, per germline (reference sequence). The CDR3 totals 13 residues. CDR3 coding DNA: TGTGCCTGGAGTCGGGCGGCAGAAGAGACCCAGTACTTC. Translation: CAWSRAAEETQYF.

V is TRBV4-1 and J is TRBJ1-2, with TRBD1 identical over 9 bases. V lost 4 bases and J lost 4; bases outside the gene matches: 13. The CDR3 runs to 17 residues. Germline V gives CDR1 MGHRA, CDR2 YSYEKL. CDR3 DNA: TGCGCCAGCAGCCGCCGGGACAGGGAGAGGAATCGCTATGGCTACACCTTC. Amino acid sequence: CASSRRDRERNRYGYTF.

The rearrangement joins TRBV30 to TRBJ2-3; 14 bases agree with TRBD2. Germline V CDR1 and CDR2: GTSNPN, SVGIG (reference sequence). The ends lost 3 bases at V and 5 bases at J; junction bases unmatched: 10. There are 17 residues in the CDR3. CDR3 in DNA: TGTGCCTGGAGCTTTATTGGACTAGCGGGAGGTAGAGATACGCAGTATTTT. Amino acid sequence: CAWSFIGLAGGRDTQYF.

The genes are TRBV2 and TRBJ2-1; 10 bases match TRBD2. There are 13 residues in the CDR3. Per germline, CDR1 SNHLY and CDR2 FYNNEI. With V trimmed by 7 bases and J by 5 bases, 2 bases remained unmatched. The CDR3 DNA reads TGTGCCAGCATTGGGACTAGCGACAATGAGCAGTTCTTC. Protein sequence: CASIGTSDNEQFF.

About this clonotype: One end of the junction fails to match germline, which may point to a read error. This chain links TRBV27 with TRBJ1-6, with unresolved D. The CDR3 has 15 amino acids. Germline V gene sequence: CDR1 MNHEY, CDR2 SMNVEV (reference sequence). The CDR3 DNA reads TGTGTCAGTAGCCTTGGGAATTCCTATAATCCACCCCTCCACTTT. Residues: CVSSLGNSYNPPLHF.